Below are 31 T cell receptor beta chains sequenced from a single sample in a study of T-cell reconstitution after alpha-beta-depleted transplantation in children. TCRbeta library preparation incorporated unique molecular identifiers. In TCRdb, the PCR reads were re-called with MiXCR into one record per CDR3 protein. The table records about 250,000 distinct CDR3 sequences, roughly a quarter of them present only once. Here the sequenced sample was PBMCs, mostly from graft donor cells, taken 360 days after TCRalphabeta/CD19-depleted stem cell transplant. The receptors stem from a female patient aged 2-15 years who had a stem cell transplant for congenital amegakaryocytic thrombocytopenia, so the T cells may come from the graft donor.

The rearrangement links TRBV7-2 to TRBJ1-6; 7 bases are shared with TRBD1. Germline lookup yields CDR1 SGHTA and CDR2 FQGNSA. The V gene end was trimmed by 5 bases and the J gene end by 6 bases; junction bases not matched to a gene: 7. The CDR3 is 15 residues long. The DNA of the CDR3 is TGTGCCAGCAGCAAAGGGACAGTGACTAATTCACCCCTCCACTTT. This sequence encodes CASSKGTVTNSPLHF.

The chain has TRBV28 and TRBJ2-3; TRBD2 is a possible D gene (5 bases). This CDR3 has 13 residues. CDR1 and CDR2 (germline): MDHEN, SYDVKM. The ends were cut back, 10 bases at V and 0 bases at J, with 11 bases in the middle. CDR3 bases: TGTGCCAACCAGCGGAGTAGCACAGATACGCAGTATTTT. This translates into CANQRSSTDTQYF.

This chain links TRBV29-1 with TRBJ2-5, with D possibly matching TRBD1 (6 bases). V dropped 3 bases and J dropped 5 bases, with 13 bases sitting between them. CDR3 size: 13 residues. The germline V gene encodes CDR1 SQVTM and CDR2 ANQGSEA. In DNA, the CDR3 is TGCAGCGTTGAGCCAGGGGTCCGGGAGACCCAGTACTTC. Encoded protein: CSVEPGVRETQYF.

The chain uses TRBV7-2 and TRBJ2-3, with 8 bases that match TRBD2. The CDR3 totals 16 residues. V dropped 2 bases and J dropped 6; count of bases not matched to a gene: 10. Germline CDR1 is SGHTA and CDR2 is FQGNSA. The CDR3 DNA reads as TGTGCCAGCAGCTTACAAGCGGGGGCCCTCGGGGATACGCAGTATTTT. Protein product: CASSLQAGALGDTQYF.

This chain's CDR3 is CASSYSDRVIHEQYF. CDR3 nucleotide sequence: TGTGCCAGCAGTTATTCGGACAGGGTGATCCACGAGCAGTACTTC. This rearrangement joins TRBV6-5 to TRBJ2-7, with 8 bases fitting TRBD1. Germline-derived CDR1 and CDR2 are MNHEY and SVGAGI. J lost 5 bases, V lost 3 bases, and 9 bases had no gene match. The length of the CDR3 is 15 residues.

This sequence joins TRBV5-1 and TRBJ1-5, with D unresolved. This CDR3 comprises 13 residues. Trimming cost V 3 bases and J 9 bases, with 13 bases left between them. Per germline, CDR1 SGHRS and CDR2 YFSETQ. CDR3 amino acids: CASSWEGPRPQHF. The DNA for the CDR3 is TGCGCCAGCAGCTGGGAGGGCCCTCGGCCCCAGCATTTT.

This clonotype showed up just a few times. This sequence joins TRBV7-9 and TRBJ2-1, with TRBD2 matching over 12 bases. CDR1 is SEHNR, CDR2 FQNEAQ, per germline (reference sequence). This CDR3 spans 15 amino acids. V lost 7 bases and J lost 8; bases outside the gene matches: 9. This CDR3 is CASTPGLAGLDEQFF. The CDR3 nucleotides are TGTGCCAGCACCCCCGGACTAGCGGGATTGGATGAGCAGTTCTTC.

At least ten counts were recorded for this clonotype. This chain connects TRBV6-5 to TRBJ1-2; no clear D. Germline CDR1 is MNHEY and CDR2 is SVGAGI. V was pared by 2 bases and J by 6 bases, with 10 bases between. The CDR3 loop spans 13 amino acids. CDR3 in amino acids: CASSYNGAHGYTF. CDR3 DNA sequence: TGTGCCAGCAGTTACAATGGAGCCCATGGCTACACCTTC.

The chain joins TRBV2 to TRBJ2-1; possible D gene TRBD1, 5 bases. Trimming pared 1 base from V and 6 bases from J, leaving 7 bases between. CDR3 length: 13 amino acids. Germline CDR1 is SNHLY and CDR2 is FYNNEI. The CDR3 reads CASSEGQGNEQFF. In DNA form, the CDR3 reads TGTGCCAGCAGTGAAGGGCAGGGCAATGAGCAGTTCTTC.

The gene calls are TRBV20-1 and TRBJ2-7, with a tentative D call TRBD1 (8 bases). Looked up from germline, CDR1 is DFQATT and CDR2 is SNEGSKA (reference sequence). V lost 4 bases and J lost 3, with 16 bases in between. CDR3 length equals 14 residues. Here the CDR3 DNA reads TGCAGTGCTAACGGACAGGGAGGGATCTACGAGCAGTACTTC. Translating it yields CSANGQGGIYEQYF.

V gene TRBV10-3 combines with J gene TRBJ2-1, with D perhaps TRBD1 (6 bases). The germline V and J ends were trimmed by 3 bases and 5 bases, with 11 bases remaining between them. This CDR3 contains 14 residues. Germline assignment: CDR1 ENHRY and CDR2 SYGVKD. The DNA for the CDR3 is TGTGCCATCAGTGATGGACAGTTCAACAATGAGCAGTTCTTC. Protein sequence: CAISDGQFNNEQFF.

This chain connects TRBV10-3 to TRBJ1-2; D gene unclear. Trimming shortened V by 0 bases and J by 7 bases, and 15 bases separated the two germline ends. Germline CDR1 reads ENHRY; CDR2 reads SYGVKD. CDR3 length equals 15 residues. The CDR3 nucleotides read TGTGCCATCAGTGAGTCGAGCGGCCCTAGGGCTGGCTACACCTTC. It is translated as CAISESSGPRAGYTF.

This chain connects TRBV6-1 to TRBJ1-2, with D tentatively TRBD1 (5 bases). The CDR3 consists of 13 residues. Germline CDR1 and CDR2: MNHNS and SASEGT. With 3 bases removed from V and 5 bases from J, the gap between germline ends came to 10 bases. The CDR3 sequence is CASSDRATYGYTF. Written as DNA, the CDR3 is TGTGCCAGCAGTGACAGGGCCACTTATGGCTACACCTTC.

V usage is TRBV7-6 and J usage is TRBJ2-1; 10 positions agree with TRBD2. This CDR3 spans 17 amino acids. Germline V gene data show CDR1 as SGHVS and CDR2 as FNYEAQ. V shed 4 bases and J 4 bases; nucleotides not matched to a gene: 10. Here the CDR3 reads CASSSTIAGGGYNEQFF. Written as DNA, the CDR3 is TGTGCCAGCAGCTCGACTATAGCGGGAGGAGGGTACAATGAGCAGTTCTTC.

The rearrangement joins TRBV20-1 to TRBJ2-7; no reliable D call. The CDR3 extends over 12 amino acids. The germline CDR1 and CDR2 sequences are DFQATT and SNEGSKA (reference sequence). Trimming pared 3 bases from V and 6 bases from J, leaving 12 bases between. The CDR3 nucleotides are TGCAGTGCTAGGGCTTTCCGAAGCGAGCAGTACTTC. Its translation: CSARAFRSEQYF.

The CDR3 is CASKLGRVDEKLFF. In DNA form, the CDR3 reads TGCGCCAGCAAGCTTGGCAGGGTGGACGAAAAACTGTTTTTT. The chain recombines TRBV5-1 with TRBJ1-4, with D possibly matching TRBD1 (5 bases). The ends were cut back, 6 bases at V and 8 bases at J, with 17 bases in the middle. The germline V gene encodes CDR1 SGHRS and CDR2 YFSETQ. CDR3 length: 14 residues.

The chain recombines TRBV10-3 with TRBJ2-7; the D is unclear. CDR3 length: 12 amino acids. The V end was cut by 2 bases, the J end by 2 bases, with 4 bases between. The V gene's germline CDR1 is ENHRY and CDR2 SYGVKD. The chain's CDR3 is CAISEIPYEQYF. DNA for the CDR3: TGTGCCATCAGTGAGATTCCCTACGAGCAGTACTTC.

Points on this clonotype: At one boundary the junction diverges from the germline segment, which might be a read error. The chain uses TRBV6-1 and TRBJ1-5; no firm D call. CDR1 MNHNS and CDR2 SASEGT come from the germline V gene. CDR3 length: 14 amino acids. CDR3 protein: CAGSPAGPHQPQHF. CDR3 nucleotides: TGTGCCGGCAGCCCCGCTGGCCCCCATCAGCCCCAGCATTTT.

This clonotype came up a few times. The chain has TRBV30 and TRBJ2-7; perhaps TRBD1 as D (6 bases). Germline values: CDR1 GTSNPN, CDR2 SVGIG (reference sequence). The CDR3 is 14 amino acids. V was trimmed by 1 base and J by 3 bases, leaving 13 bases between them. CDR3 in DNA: TGTGCCTGGAGTGCGAGGACAGCCTACTACGAGCAGTACTTC. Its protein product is CAWSARTAYYEQYF. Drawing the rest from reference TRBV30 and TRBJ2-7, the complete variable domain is SQTIHQWPATLVQPVGSPLSLECTVEGTSNPNLYWYRQAAGRGLQLLFYSVGIGQISSEVPQNLSASRPQDRQFILSSKKLLLSDSGFYLCAWSARTAYYEQYFGPGTRLTVT.

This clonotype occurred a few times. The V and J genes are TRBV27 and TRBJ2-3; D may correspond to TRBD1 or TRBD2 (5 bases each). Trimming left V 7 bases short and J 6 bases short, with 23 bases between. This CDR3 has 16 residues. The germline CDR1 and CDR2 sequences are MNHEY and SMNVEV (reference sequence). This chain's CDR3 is CASTKSGERGLDTQYF. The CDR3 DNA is TGTGCCAGCACCAAATCTGGGGAGAGGGGTTTGGATACGCAGTATTTT.

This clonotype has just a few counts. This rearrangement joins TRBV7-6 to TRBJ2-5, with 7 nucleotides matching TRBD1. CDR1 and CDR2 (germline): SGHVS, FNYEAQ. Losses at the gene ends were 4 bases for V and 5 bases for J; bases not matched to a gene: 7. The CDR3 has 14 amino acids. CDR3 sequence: CASSSYNRGETQYF. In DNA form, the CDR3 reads TGTGCCAGCAGCTCCTATAACAGGGGCGAGACCCAGTACTTC.

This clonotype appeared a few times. CDR3: CASSAGWQPQHF. The CDR3, as DNA: TGTGCCAGCAGTGCAGGGTGGCAGCCCCAGCATTTT. The V and J genes are TRBV12-3 or TRBV12-4 and TRBJ1-5; D is perhaps TRBD1 (5 bases). V lost 5 bases and J lost 7, with 9 bases in between. The CDR3 has 12 amino acids.

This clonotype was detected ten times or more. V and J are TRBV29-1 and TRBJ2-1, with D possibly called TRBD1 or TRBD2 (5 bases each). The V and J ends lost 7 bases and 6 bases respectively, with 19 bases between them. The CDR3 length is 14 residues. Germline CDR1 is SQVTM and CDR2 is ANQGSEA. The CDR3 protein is CSAAGARNLNEQFF. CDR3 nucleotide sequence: TGCAGCGCCGCCGGGGCTAGAAACCTCAATGAGCAGTTCTTC.

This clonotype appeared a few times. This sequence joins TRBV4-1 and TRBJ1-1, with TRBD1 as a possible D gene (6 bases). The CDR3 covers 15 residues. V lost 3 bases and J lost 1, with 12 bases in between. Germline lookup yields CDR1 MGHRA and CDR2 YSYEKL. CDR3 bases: TGCGCCAGCAGCCAGGTGGGACAAACGAACACTGAAGCTTTCTTT. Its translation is CASSQVGQTNTEAFF.

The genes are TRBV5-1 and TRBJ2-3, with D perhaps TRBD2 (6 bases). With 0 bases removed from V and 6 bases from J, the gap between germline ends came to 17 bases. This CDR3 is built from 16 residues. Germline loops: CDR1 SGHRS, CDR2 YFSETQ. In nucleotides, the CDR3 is TGCGCCAGCAGCTTGGGACTAGACTACAAGTTGGATACGCAGTATTTT. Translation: CASSLGLDYKLDTQYF. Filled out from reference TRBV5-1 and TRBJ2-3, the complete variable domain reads KAGVTQTPRYLIKTRGQQVTLSCSPISGHRSVSWYQQTPGQGLQFLFEYFSETQRNKGNFPGRFSGRQFSNSRSEMNVSTLELGDSALYLCASSLGLDYKLDTQYFGPGTRLTVL.

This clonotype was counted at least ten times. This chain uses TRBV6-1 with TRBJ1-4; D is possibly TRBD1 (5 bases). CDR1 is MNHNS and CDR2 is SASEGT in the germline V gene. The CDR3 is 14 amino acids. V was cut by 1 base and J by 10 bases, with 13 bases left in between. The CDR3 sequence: CASSEDRPPRKLFF. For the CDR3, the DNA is TGTGCCAGCAGTGAAGACAGGCCGCCCAGAAAACTGTTTTTT.

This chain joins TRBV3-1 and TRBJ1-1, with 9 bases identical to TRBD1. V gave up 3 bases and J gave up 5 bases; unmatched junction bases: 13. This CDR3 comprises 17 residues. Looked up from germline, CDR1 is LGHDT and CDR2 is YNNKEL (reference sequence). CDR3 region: CASSHRPLGTGNTEAFF. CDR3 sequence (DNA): TGTGCCAGCAGCCATCGCCCCCTGGGGACAGGGAATACTGAAGCTTTCTTT.

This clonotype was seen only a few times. The chain's CDR3 is CSAPASGGETQYF. CDR3 bases: TGCAGTGCTCCAGCTAGCGGTGGCGAGACCCAGTACTTC. The chain has TRBV20-1 and TRBJ2-5; 7 positions agree with TRBD2. The germline V gene has CDR1 DFQATT and CDR2 SNEGSKA (reference sequence). Trimming took 5 bases from V and 5 from J; bases not matched to a gene: 8. This CDR3 region has 13 residues.

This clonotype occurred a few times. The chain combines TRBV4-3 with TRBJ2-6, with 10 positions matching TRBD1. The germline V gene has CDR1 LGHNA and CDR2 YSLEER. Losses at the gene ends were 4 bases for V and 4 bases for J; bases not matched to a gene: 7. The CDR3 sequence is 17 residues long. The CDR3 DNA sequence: TGCGCCAGCAGCCGGACAGGGGGAGGGGGAGGGGCCAACGTCCTGACTTTC. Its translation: CASSRTGGGGGANVLTF.

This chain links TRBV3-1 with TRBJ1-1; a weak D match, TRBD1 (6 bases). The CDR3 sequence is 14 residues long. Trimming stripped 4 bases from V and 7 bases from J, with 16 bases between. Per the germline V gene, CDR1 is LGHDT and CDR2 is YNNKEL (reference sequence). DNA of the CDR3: TGTGCCAGCAGCCTCACAGGGCCGGACAGTGAAGCTTTCTTT. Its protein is CASSLTGPDSEAFF.

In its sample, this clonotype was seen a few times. As DNA, the CDR3 is TGTGCCAGCAGTTTAGAGGTATCCCTGTACCAAGAGACCCAGTACTTC. Protein product: CASSLEVSLYQETQYF. This rearrangement joins TRBV12-3 or TRBV12-4 to TRBJ2-5; the D is unclear. CDR3 length: 16 residues. V was cut by 1 base and J by 0 bases, with 12 bases left in between.